The 24 T cell receptor beta chains below come from one sample, sequenced in a study of blood T cell repertoires in COVID-19. This table comes from immunoSEQ multiplex PCR, and its TCRdb copy is limited to in-frame clones, with some not included. Of just over 250,000 clones listed, roughly four fifths are singletons. Sequencing used PBMCs or T cells enriched from blood (not recorded which). The receptors originated from a man aged 25-45 years with acute COVID-19.

The rearrangement links TRBV7-8 to TRBJ2-1; a possible D gene is TRBD2 (5 bases). The ends were cut back, 5 bases at V and 10 bases at J, with 9 bases in the middle. Germline CDR1 is SGHVS and CDR2 is FQNEAQ. This CDR3 is 11 amino acids long. CDR3 region: CASSPGVEQFF. The DNA for the CDR3 is TGTGCCAGCAGCCCCGGGGTAGAGCAGTTCTTC.

The chain has TRBV7-9 and TRBJ1-5, with D possibly TRBD1 on 6 matching bases. Trimming removed 3 bases at V and 7 bases at J, with 13 bases between. Germline CDR1 reads SEHNR; CDR2 reads FQNEAQ (reference sequence). This CDR3 has 14 residues. CDR3 DNA: TGTGCCAGCAGCTTGGGAGACAGGTCCCAGCCCCAGCATTTT. Translated: CASSLGDRSQPQHF.

The chain joins TRBV5-1 to TRBJ1-1; TRBD1 agrees at 8 bases. Germline assignment: CDR1 SGHRS and CDR2 YFSETQ. J was trimmed by 3 bases and V by 4 bases; bases with no gene match: 17. CDR3 length: 18 amino acids. In nucleotides, the CDR3 is TGCGCCAGCAGCATCACCGGGACGGCTACAGGGGGTGACACTGAAGCTTTCTTT. Translation: CASSITGTATGGDTEAFF.

The chain has TRBV6-4 and TRBJ2-2; D remains ambiguous. The CDR3 contains 14 residues. The V and J ends lost 4 bases and 8 bases respectively, with 14 bases between them. Looked up from germline, CDR1 is MRHNA and CDR2 is SNTAGT. The CDR3 protein is CASSVGPDLGELFF. As DNA, the CDR3 is TGTGCCAGCAGTGTGGGCCCCGACCTTGGGGAGCTGTTTTTT.

V usage is TRBV6-2 or TRBV6-3 and J usage is TRBJ2-3; 9 bases map to TRBD2. Germline V lookup: CDR1 MNHEY, CDR2 SVGEGT. The CDR3 totals 18 residues. V shed 2 bases and J 2 bases; nucleotides not matched to a gene: 11. CDR3 loop: CASSYGSGSLIFTDTQYF. CDR3 coding DNA: TGTGCCAGCAGTTACGGTAGCGGGAGTTTGATTTTCACAGATACGCAGTATTTT.

Of note for this clone: The same CDR3 arises from other DNA sequences in this sample as well. This sequence joins TRBV24-1 and TRBJ1-2; 12 bases line up with TRBD1. After removal of 3 bases from V and 2 bases from J, the junction contained 3 bases not matched to a gene. This CDR3 has 16 amino acids. Germline V CDR1 and CDR2: KGHDR, SFDVKD. CDR3 amino acids: CATSDPGQGANYGYTF. The CDR3 nucleotides are TGTGCCACCAGTGATCCGGGACAGGGGGCGAACTATGGCTACACCTTC.

The gene calls are TRBV5-6 and TRBJ1-3; 9 bases align to TRBD1. This CDR3 has 16 residues. CDR1 and CDR2 (germline): SGHDT, YYEEEE. The V and J ends lost 5 bases and 0 bases, in that order; junction bases with no gene match: 6. This CDR3 reads CASSYRGQGSGNTIYF. The CDR3 DNA follows: TGTGCCAGCAGTTACAGGGGACAGGGCTCTGGAAACACCATATATTTT.

This clone was counted only a few times. The V gene is TRBV28, the J gene TRBJ1-3; D gene ambiguous. CDR3 length: 13 residues. Trimming took off 2 bases at V and 6 bases at J, with 8 bases between the two ends. Looked up from germline, CDR1 is MDHEN and CDR2 is SYDVKM. The CDR3, as DNA: TGTGCCAGCAGTTTACAACAGTTAAACACCATATATTTT. Translating gives CASSLQQLNTIYF.

The V and J genes are TRBV5-6 and TRBJ2-1, with D possibly being TRBD1 (6 bases). The V end lost 4 bases, the J end lost 0 bases, and 11 bases lay between the germline ends. This CDR3 has 15 residues. Germline V gives CDR1 SGHDT, CDR2 YYEEEE. Written as DNA, the CDR3 is TGTGCCAGCAGCCAGACAGGCTTCTCCTACAATGAGCAGTTCTTC. Translating it yields CASSQTGFSYNEQFF.

As DNA, the CDR3 is TGTGCCAGCAGGGGGACAGGGGCAAACTCACCCCTCCACTTT. It yields the protein CASRGTGANSPLHF. The chain employs TRBV6-5 and TRBJ1-6; 10 positions agree with TRBD1. Trimming cost V 6 bases and J 10 bases; bases outside gene matches: 6. Germline CDR1 and CDR2: MNHEY and SVGAGI. The CDR3 length is 14 residues.

V and J are TRBV4-3 and TRBJ2-6; D call uncertain. The CDR3 contains 19 residues. V lost 0 bases and J lost 0, with 15 bases in between. Germline V gene lookup returns CDR1 LGHNA and CDR2 YSLEER. CDR3 nucleotides: TGCGCCAGCAGCCAAGAAACACAGACGATCTACTCTGGGGCCAACGTCCTGACTTTC. Translated: CASSQETQTIYSGANVLTF.

V is TRBV27 and J is TRBJ1-1; no firm D call. Trimming removed 3 bases at V and 0 bases at J, with 5 bases between. CDR3 length: 13 residues. Germline V lookup: CDR1 MNHEY, CDR2 SMNVEV (reference sequence). The CDR3 is CASSLLLNTEAFF. CDR3 in DNA: TGTGCCAGCAGTTTGTTATTGAACACTGAAGCTTTCTTT.

This clone has only one observation. One end of the junction is discordant with germline, which a read error may explain. The gene calls are TRBV5-1 and TRBJ1-2; a possible D gene is TRBD1 (6 bases). Germline V lookup: CDR1 SGHRS, CDR2 YFSETQ. The CDR3 is 14 amino acids. CDR3 region: CASSSFRGNYGYTF. The CDR3 bases are TGTGCCAGCAGCTCTTTCAGGGGCAACTATGGCTACACCTTC.

This chain uses TRBV19 with TRBJ1-3; D is possibly TRBD1 (5 bases). The V gene's germline CDR1 is LNHDA and CDR2 SQIVND (reference sequence). V lost 3 bases, J lost 2 bases, and 11 bases lay in between. The CDR3 has 15 residues. The CDR3 protein is CASSIGGETGNTIYF. CDR3 sequence (DNA): TGTGCCAGTAGTATTGGAGGGGAAACTGGAAACACCATATATTTT. Full variable domain (missing parts from reference TRBV19 and TRBJ1-3): DGGITQSPKYLFRKEGQNVTLSCEQNLNHDAMYWYRQDPGQGLRLIYYSQIVNDFQKGDIAEGYSVSREKKESFPLTVTSAQKNPTAFYLCASSIGGETGNTIYFGEGSWLTVV.

The chain employs TRBV3-1 (or the pseudogene TRBV3-2) and TRBJ1-2, with D perhaps TRBD1 (6 bases). Looked up from germline, CDR1 is LGHDT and CDR2 is YNNKEL (reference sequence). There are 11 residues in the CDR3. Trimming cost V 2 bases and J 8 bases, with 6 bases left between them. For the CDR3, the DNA is TGTGCCAGCAGCCAACAGGGGGGCTACACCTTC. This gives the protein CASSQQGGYTF.

This clone was seen only a few times. The chain is built from TRBV5-4 and TRBJ2-2; D may be TRBD1 (6 bases). Trimming removed 3 bases from V and 7 bases from J, with 19 bases in between. The CDR3 runs 16 residues. Germline lookup yields CDR1 SGHNT and CDR2 YYREEE (reference sequence). In nucleotides, the CDR3 is TGTGCCAGCAGCTCGGCTGGGAACAGGGCTAACGGGGAGCTGTTTTTT. Translating gives CASSSAGNRANGELFF. Filled out from reference TRBV5-4 and TRBJ2-2, the complete variable domain reads ETGVTQSPTHLIKTRGQQVTLRCSSQSGHNTVSWYQQALGQGPQFIFQYYREEENGRGNFPPRFSGLQFPNYSSELNVNALELDDSALYLCASSSAGNRANGELFFGEGSRLTVL.

V usage is TRBV13 and J usage is TRBJ1-2; D unclear. Trimming cost V 0 bases and J 2 bases, with 13 bases left between them. Germline CDR1 and CDR2: PRHDT and FYEKMQ (reference sequence). The CDR3 length is 16 residues. The CDR3, as DNA: TGTGCCAGCAGCTTAGGCGCGCCAGATAGCAACTATGGCTACACCTTC. Residues: CASSLGAPDSNYGYTF.

The CDR3 bases are TGTGCCAGCTCTAGCGGGAAGGGAGATACGCAGTATTTT. Its protein product is CASSSGKGDTQYF. The chain combines TRBV6-5 with TRBJ2-3; 9 nucleotides agree with TRBD2. Trimming removed 8 bases from V and 5 bases from J; junction bases left unmatched: 5. The CDR3 spans 13 residues. Germline loops: CDR1 MNHEY, CDR2 SVGAGI.

The chain has TRBV27 and TRBJ1-4, with 7 positions matching TRBD1. V lost 3 bases to trimming and J lost 1 base; unmatched junction nucleotides: 5. Germline CDR1 and CDR2: MNHEY and SMNVEV (reference sequence). The CDR3 totals 16 residues. This CDR3 is CASSFGRGRTNEKLFF. DNA for the CDR3: TGTGCCAGCAGTTTTGGCAGGGGGAGAACTAATGAAAAACTGTTTTTT.

The gene calls are TRBV4-1 and TRBJ1-1; 7 bases fit TRBD1. The CDR3 sequence is 18 residues long. V shed 0 bases, J shed 6 bases, and the junction held 16 bases outside the gene matches. Germline CDR1 reads MGHRA; CDR2 reads YSYEKL. The CDR3 loop reads CASSQERQGAFINSEAFF. The CDR3 DNA reads TGCGCCAGCAGCCAAGAGCGACAGGGTGCTTTTATCAACTCTGAAGCTTTCTTT.

This clone was counted a few times. The rearrangement links TRBV28 to TRBJ1-2; 8 bases match TRBD1. CDR1 MDHEN and CDR2 SYDVKM come from the germline V gene. The CDR3 runs 12 residues. V dropped 4 bases and J dropped 7; count of bases not matched to a gene: 2. This CDR3 is CASSWTGIGYTF. CDR3 bases: TGTGCCAGCAGTTGGACAGGGATTGGCTACACCTTC.

The chain links TRBV30 to TRBJ2-1, with 9 bases aligning to TRBD2. The junction had 6 bases not matched to a gene; V was cut back by 4 bases and J by 5 bases. CDR1 and CDR2 (germline): GTSNPN, SVGIG (reference sequence). This CDR3 contains 14 residues. In DNA form, the CDR3 reads TGTGCCTGGAACGGTTGGACTAGCGACAATGAGCAGTTCTTC. Translating it yields CAWNGWTSDNEQFF.

V gene TRBV7-8 combines with J gene TRBJ2-7; D gene ambiguous. In germline, CDR1 is SGHVS, CDR2 FQNEAQ. V was pared by 1 base and J by 4 bases, with 8 bases between. The CDR3 loop spans 13 amino acids. In DNA form, the CDR3 reads TGTGCCAGCAGCTTAGATACCAGTTACGAGCAGTACGTC. Its protein product is CASSLDTSYEQYV.

The chain couples TRBV30 to TRBJ1-3, with no clear D. Trimming left V 1 base short and J 2 bases short, with 15 bases between. Germline V gene lookup returns CDR1 GTSNPN and CDR2 SVGIG (reference sequence). The CDR3 runs 16 residues. CDR3 coding DNA: TGTGCCTGGAGTGGGGGAGCCCTACTAACTGGAAACACCATATATTTT. It specifies CAWSGGALLTGNTIYF.